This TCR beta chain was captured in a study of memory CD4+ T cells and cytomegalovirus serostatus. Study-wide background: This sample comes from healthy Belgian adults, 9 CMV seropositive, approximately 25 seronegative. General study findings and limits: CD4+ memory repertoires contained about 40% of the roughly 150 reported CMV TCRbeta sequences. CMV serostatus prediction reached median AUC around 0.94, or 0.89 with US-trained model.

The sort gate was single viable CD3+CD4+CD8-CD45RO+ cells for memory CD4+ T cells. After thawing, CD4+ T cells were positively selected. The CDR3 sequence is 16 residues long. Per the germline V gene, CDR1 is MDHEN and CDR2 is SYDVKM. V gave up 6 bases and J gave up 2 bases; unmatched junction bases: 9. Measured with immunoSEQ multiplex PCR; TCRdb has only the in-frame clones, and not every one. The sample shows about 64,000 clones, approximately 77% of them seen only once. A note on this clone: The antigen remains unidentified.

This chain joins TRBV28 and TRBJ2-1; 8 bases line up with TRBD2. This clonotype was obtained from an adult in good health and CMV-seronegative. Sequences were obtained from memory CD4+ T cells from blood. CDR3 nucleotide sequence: TGTGCCAGCAGGGAACCCAGCGGGGGACCCTACAATGAGCAGTTCTTC. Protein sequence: CASREPSGGPYNEQFF.